Below are 27 T cell receptor beta chains sequenced from a single sample in a study of technical replicates of blood from a handful of donors. The repertoire was sequenced with immunoSEQ multiplex PCR; TCRdb's copy has only in-frame clones and lacks some. The sample yields about 68,000 clones, under 98% seen once. The sample consisted of T cells isolated from PBMCs. These receptors came from a human donor in good health.

V usage is TRBV30 and J usage is TRBJ1-1; possible D gene TRBD1, 6 bases. Per the germline V gene, CDR1 is GTSNPN and CDR2 is SVGIG (reference sequence). The CDR3 has 14 residues. V lost 4 bases and J 1 base, leaving 13 bases between the germline ends. This CDR3 is CAWTPTGWNTEAFF. The CDR3 DNA is TGTGCCTGGACCCCGACAGGTTGGAACACTGAAGCTTTCTTT.

The gene calls are TRBV6-1 and TRBJ2-5; no reliable D call. V was shortened by 7 bases and J by 2 bases, with 11 bases between the two germline ends. The length of the CDR3 is 13 residues. Germline V lookup: CDR1 MNHNS, CDR2 SASEGT. The CDR3 loop reads CASTVRFQETQYF. Written as DNA, the CDR3 is TGTGCCAGCACGGTACGGTTTCAAGAGACCCAGTACTTC.

The chain carries TRBV5-6 and TRBJ1-2; D is undetermined. Germline V CDR1 and CDR2: SGHDT, YYEEEE. This CDR3 is built from 12 residues. V was clipped by 2 bases and J by 6 bases, with 8 bases between them. For the CDR3, the DNA is TGTGCCAGCAGCTTTATCGCTAATGGCTACACCTTC. Protein: CASSFIANGYTF.

This chain connects TRBV10-3 to TRBJ2-7; tentative D call: TRBD1 (6 bases). This CDR3 comprises 13 residues. V shed 6 bases and J shed 5 bases, with 14 bases lying between them. Germline assignment: CDR1 ENHRY and CDR2 SYGVKD. The CDR3 here is CAIREETGHEQYF. CDR3 nucleotide sequence: TGTGCCATCAGAGAAGAAACAGGGCACGAGCAGTACTTC.

CDR3 sequence reads: CASKRGTEAFF. Written as DNA, the CDR3 is TGTGCCAGCAAACGAGGGACTGAAGCTTTCTTT. The V call is TRBV6-5, the J call TRBJ1-1; D is unresolved. With 7 bases removed from V and 5 bases from J, the gap between germline ends came to 8 bases. Germline lookup yields CDR1 MNHEY and CDR2 SVGAGI. This CDR3 has 11 amino acids.

The chain has TRBV2 and TRBJ2-1, with 10 bases aligning to TRBD2. Losses at the gene ends were 11 bases for V and 2 bases for J; bases not matched to a gene: 15. CDR3 length equals 17 residues. CDR1 is SNHLY and CDR2 is FYNNEI in the germline V gene. DNA for the CDR3: TGTGCCTCCTTGGGTAGCGGGAGGCCTCAAACCTACAATGAGCAGTTCTTC. It is translated as CASLGSGRPQTYNEQFF.

The V and J genes are TRBV30 and TRBJ1-2, with D perhaps matching TRBD1 (6 bases). Germline lookup yields CDR1 GTSNPN and CDR2 SVGIG (reference sequence). The CDR3 sequence is 13 residues long. V lost 4 bases and J lost 3, with 12 bases in between. DNA of the CDR3: TGTGCCTGGACCCCGGACAGTTACTATGGCTACACCTTC. It is translated as CAWTPDSYYGYTF.

This chain joins TRBV7-6 and TRBJ2-7, with D maybe TRBD2 (6 bases). Germline CDR1 is SGHVS and CDR2 is FNYEAQ. This CDR3 comprises 16 residues. V lost 4 bases and J 0 bases, leaving 16 bases between the germline ends. The chain's CDR3 is CASSSVSGASSYEQYF. Here the CDR3 DNA reads TGTGCCAGCAGCTCCGTTAGCGGAGCCAGCTCCTACGAGCAGTACTTC.

The V and J genes are TRBV27 and TRBJ2-7; D is possibly TRBD2 (7 bases). The CDR3 contains 13 residues. Trimming shortened V by 3 bases and J by 7 bases, and 13 bases separated the two germline ends. CDR1 MNHEY and CDR2 SMNVEV come from the germline V gene (reference sequence). Here the CDR3 reads CASSFKGGGEQYF. The CDR3 region has the DNA TGTGCCAGCAGTTTTAAAGGGGGGGGTGAGCAGTACTTC.

This chain connects TRBV5-4 to TRBJ2-7; 8 positions agree with TRBD2. The germline gives CDR1 SGHNT, CDR2 YYREEE (reference sequence). J gave up 1 base and V 1 base, and 1 base lay outside the gene matches. The CDR3 loop spans 14 amino acids. The CDR3 sequence is CASSLSGSSYEQYF. CDR3 DNA sequence: TGTGCCAGCAGCTTGAGCGGGAGTTCCTACGAGCAGTACTTC.

This chain links TRBV19 with TRBJ1-1; D is possibly TRBD1 (5 bases). The V gene's germline CDR1 is LNHDA and CDR2 SQIVND (reference sequence). The V end was cut by 5 bases, the J end by 5 bases, with 15 bases between. This CDR3 region has 14 residues. The CDR3: CASSGGGFRTEAFF. Written as DNA, the CDR3 is TGTGCCAGTAGTGGGGGGGGTTTTCGAACTGAAGCTTTCTTT.

The chain links TRBV19 to TRBJ1-5; D is possibly TRBD1 (6 bases). The CDR3 consists of 12 residues. Germline-derived CDR1 and CDR2 are LNHDA and SQIVND (reference sequence). Trimming pared 6 bases from V and 8 bases from J, leaving 11 bases between. The CDR3 here is CASRAGVKPQHF. DNA for the CDR3: TGTGCCAGTAGGGCAGGGGTAAAGCCCCAGCATTTT.

The chain has TRBV19 and TRBJ1-1; TRBD1 matches at 8 bases. In germline, CDR1 is LNHDA, CDR2 SQIVND (reference sequence). The V and J ends lost 6 bases and 10 bases, in that order; junction bases with no gene match: 10. The CDR3 is 13 amino acids. CDR3 sequence: CASRDRDSRAAFF. CDR3 sequence (DNA): TGTGCCAGTAGGGACAGGGATTCCAGGGCAGCTTTCTTT.

The chain employs TRBV6-6 and TRBJ1-1; D is undetermined. V was cut by 7 bases and J by 0 bases, with 18 bases left in between. This CDR3 contains 16 residues. Per the germline V gene, CDR1 is MNHNY and CDR2 is SVGAGI (reference sequence). CDR3 nucleotides: TGTGCCAGCACACGGGGTCAGGAGGCTTTGAACACTGAAGCTTTCTTT. Protein sequence: CASTRGQEALNTEAFF.

The chain combines TRBV30 with TRBJ2-5; D remains ambiguous. Germline assignment: CDR1 GTSNPN and CDR2 SVGIG (reference sequence). Trimming cost V 4 bases and J 2 bases, with 14 bases left between them. The CDR3 consists of 14 residues. The DNA for the CDR3 is TGTGCCTGGACGGCGAGGCGCCAGCAAGAGACCCAGTACTTC. Translation gives CAWTARRQQETQYF.

The chain joins TRBV18 to TRBJ1-1; 7 nucleotides agree with TRBD1. This CDR3 comprises 17 residues. From germline, CDR1 is KGHSH and CDR2 LQKENI. The junction had 12 bases not matched to a gene; V was cut back by 5 bases and J by 0 bases. For the CDR3, the DNA is TGTGCCAGCTCAGCCAACAGGGGAGATCGACTGAACACTGAAGCTTTCTTT. This encodes CASSANRGDRLNTEAFF.

The count of this clone is one. The chain joins TRBV6-5 to TRBJ1-1; TRBD1 aligns across 11 bases. This CDR3 contains 15 residues. Germline V gives CDR1 MNHEY, CDR2 SVGAGI. The J segment lost 5 bases and the V segment lost 8 bases, leaving 10 bases of the junction unmatched. The CDR3 DNA follows: TGTGCCAGCTACAGCGGGACAGGGGGTATAACTGAAGCTTTCTTT. It yields the protein CASYSGTGGITEAFF.

This sequence joins TRBV28 and TRBJ1-5; D possibly corresponds to TRBD1 (6 bases). The V end was cut by 3 bases, the J end by 7 bases, with 19 bases between. The CDR3 has 16 amino acids. Per the germline V gene, CDR1 is MDHEN and CDR2 is SYDVKM. CDR3 bases: TGTGCCAGCAGTTTTAAGCCGGGACACACCCCGCAGCCCCAGCATTTT. Amino acids: CASSFKPGHTPQPQHF.

V is TRBV19 and J is TRBJ2-7; the D gene is possibly TRBD2 (5 bases). This CDR3 has 15 residues. CDR1 is LNHDA, CDR2 SQIVND, per germline (reference sequence). The germline V and J ends were trimmed by 5 bases and 2 bases, with 16 bases remaining between them. CDR3 in amino acids: CASSANGKMAYEQYF. The CDR3 DNA sequence: TGTGCCAGTAGTGCGAACGGGAAGATGGCCTACGAGCAGTACTTC.

The chain joins TRBV25-1 to TRBJ2-1; D is possibly TRBD2 (6 bases). In germline, CDR1 is MGHDK, CDR2 SYGVNS. The V gene lost 10 bases and the J gene lost 5 bases, with 18 bases spanning the gap. The CDR3 loop spans 14 amino acids. The chain's CDR3 is CATNPGSWDNEQFF. CDR3 DNA sequence: TGTGCCACCAACCCCGGGAGCTGGGACAATGAGCAGTTCTTC. Looking up the rest from reference TRBV25-1 and TRBJ2-1 gives the full variable domain: EADIYQTPRYLVIGTGKKITLECSQTMGHDKMYWYQQDPGMELHLIHYSYGVNSTEKGDLSSESTVSRIRTEHFPLTLESARPSHTSQYLCATNPGSWDNEQFFGPGTRLTVL.

The gene calls are TRBV5-1 and TRBJ1-3, with 9 positions matching TRBD1. The V gene's germline CDR1 is SGHRS and CDR2 YFSETQ. This CDR3 comprises 14 residues. V shed 4 bases, J shed 8 bases, and the junction held 7 bases outside the gene matches. This chain's CDR3 is CASSRGQGRHTIYF. DNA of the CDR3: TGCGCCAGCAGCCGGGGACAGGGTCGGCACACCATATATTTT.

The gene calls are TRBV13 and TRBJ2-7; 9 bases align to TRBD2. This CDR3 is built from 16 residues. In germline, CDR1 is PRHDT, CDR2 FYEKMQ (reference sequence). V was pared by 5 bases and J by 3 bases, with 11 bases of the junction left unmatched. The CDR3 DNA sequence: TGTGCCAGCAGCAATCTTGGGGCTAGCGGGAACTACGAGCAGTACTTC. Amino acid sequence: CASSNLGASGNYEQYF.

This sequence joins TRBV4-3 and TRBJ2-3, with TRBD2 as a possible D gene (5 bases). Trimming took off 1 base at V and 2 bases at J, with 10 bases between the two ends. The CDR3 has 15 residues. Germline assignment: CDR1 LGHNA and CDR2 YSLEER. As DNA, the CDR3 is TGCGCCAGCAGCCAAGCAAAGACTAACACAGATACGCAGTATTTT. Translation: CASSQAKTNTDTQYF.

V and J are TRBV11-3 and TRBJ2-3, with TRBD2 identical over 9 bases. The CDR3 covers 18 residues. V lost 5 bases and J lost 5; bases outside the gene matches: 17. The germline gives CDR1 SGHNT, CDR2 YENEEA. CDR3 amino acids: CASSPAGWAGGPKDTQYF. The CDR3 DNA sequence: TGTGCCAGCAGCCCAGCCGGTTGGGCGGGAGGGCCCAAAGATACGCAGTATTTT. The complete variable domain, with remaining parts taken from reference TRBV11-3 and TRBJ2-3, reads EAGVVQSPRYKIIEKKQPVAFWCNPISGHNTLYWYLQNLGQGPELLIRYENEEAVDDSQLPKDRFSAERLKGVDSTLKIQPAELGDSAVYLCASSPAGWAGGPKDTQYFGPGTRLTVL.

As regards this clone: In the same sample, other DNA sequences code for this CDR3. This rearrangement joins TRBV5-4 to TRBJ2-1; no definite D call. V was trimmed by 3 bases and J by 4 bases, leaving 5 bases between them. Germline CDR1 is SGHNT and CDR2 is YYREEE (reference sequence). CDR3 size: 12 residues. This CDR3 is CASSSGYNEQFF. The CDR3 DNA reads TGTGCCAGCAGCTCAGGATACAATGAGCAGTTCTTC.

The rearrangement uses TRBV7-9 and TRBJ2-1, with 8 bases that match TRBD2. This CDR3 has 14 residues. Germline V gene lookup returns CDR1 SEHNR and CDR2 FQNEAQ (reference sequence). The V segment lost 5 bases and the J segment 16 bases; nucleotides outside the gene matches: 16. This CDR3 is CASSRGGGDTPFFF. The CDR3 nucleotides read TGTGCCAGCAGCCGGGGGGGAGGTGATACACCCTTCTTCTTC. Drawing the rest from reference TRBV7-9 and TRBJ2-1, the complete variable domain is DTGVSQNPRHKITKRGQNVTFRCDPISEHNRLYWYRQTLGQGPEFLTYFQNEAQLEKSRLLSDRFSAERPKGSFSTLEIQRTEQGDSAMYLCASSRGGGDTPFFFGPGTRLTVL.

The genes are TRBV29-1 and TRBJ2-2; possible D gene TRBD1, 5 bases. This CDR3 is 12 amino acids long. V lost 7 bases and J 2 bases, leaving 8 bases between the germline ends. The germline CDR1 and CDR2 sequences are SQVTM and ANQGSEA. The CDR3 coding sequence is TGCAGCGCCACAGGAAACACCGGGGAGCTGTTTTTT. Protein product: CSATGNTGELFF.